This TCR beta chain came from a study of T-cell memory formation after mild COVID-19. The CDR3 has 13 amino acids. Germline assignment: CDR1 SNHLY and CDR2 FYNNEI. V was cut by 8 bases and J by 5 bases, with 13 bases left in between. Via MiXCR, TCRdb re-called the 5' RACE reads, giving one row per CDR3 protein. Among about 84,000 distinct CDR3 sequences, 14% were seen once, and the ten largest hold 30% to 35%. The chain combines TRBV2 with TRBJ1-3, with D unclear. This clonotype originated in an adult woman who had mild COVID-19 (a few samples of this study predate the infection). Cell type and time point are not known. The sequencing input was PBMCs or a T cell subset sorted from them (not recorded which). The chain's CDR3 is CASRASTRNTIYF. In nucleotides, the CDR3 is TGTGCCAGCCGGGCCTCTACTCGAAACACCATATATTTT.